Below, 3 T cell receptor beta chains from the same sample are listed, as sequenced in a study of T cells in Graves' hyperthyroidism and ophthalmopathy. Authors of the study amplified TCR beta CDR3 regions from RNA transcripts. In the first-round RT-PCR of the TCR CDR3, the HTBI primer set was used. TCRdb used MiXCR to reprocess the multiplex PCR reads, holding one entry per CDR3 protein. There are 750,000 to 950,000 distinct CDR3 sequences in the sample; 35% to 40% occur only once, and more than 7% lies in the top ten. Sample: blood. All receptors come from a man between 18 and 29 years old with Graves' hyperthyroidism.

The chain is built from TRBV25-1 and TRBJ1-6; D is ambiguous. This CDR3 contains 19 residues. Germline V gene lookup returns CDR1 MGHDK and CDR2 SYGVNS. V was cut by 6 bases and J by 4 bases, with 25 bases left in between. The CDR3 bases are TGTGCCAGCAGCCGAAGGACTGAGGATACGAGCTCGTATAATTCACCCCTCCACTTT. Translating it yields CASSRRTEDTSSYNSPLHF. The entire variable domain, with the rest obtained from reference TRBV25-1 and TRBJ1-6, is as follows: EADIYQTPRYLVIGTGKKITLECSQTMGHDKMYWYQQDPGMELHLIHYSYGVNSTEKGDLSSESTVSRIRTEHFPLTLESARPSHTSQYLCASSRRTEDTSSYNSPLHFGNGTRLTVT.

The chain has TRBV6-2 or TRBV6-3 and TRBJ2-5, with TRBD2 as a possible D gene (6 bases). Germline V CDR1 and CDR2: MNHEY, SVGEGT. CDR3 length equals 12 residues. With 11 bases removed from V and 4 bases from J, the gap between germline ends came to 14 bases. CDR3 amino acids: CASRLEGETQYF. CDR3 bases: TGTGCCTCCCGGCTGGAGGGAGAGACCCAGTACTTC.

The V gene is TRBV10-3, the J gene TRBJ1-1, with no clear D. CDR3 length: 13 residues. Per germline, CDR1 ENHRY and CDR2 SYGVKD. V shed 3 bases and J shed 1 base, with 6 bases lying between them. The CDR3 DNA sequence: TGTGCCATCAGTGACTCTGGGAACACTGAAGCTTTCTTT. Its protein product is CAISDSGNTEAFF.